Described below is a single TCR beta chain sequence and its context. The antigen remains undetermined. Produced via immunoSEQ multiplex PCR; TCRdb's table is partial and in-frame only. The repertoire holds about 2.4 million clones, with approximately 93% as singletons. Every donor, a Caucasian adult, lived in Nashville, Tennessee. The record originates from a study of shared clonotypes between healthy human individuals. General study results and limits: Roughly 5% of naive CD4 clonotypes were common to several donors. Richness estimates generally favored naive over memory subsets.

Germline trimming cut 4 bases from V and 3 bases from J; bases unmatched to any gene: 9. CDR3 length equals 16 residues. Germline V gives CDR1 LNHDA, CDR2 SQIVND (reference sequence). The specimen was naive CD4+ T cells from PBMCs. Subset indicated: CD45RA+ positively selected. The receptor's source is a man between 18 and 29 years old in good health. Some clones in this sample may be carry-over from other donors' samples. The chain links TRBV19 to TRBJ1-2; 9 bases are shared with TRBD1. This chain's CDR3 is CASSNPTGTGYYGYTF. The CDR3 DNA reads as TGTGCCAGTAGTAACCCCACCGGGACAGGGTACTATGGCTACACCTTC.